The clone carrying this TCR beta chain occurred once. Its specificity is not known. This sample was taken from a study of cytomegalovirus exposure and HLA in healthy donors. Notes on the study in general: Apparent HLA restriction characterized most CMV-associated TCR beta chains in a later analysis. CMV serostatus stood as the only immune exposure information on hand. One variant, a missense change in DCLRE1C, was linked in a later analysis to TCR beta V- and J-gene trimming.

The PCR used 60 Vbeta and 13 Jbeta primers. Clones were read by immunoSEQ multiplex PCR, and TCRdb kept only the in-frame ones, dropping some. The table includes approximately 220,000 clones, approximately 70% detected once. Germline V gives CDR1 MNHEY, CDR2 SMNVEV (reference sequence). V was pared by 3 bases and J by 0 bases, with 8 bases between. This CDR3 comprises 14 residues. Material: PBMCs. The receptor's source is a woman between 25 and 40 years old in good health and CMV-seronegative. The V and J genes are TRBV27 and TRBJ1-1; weak D call: TRBD1 (6 bases). CDR3 residues: CASSFTGLNTEAFF. The CDR3 DNA reads as TGTGCCAGCAGTTTTACAGGGTTGAACACTGAAGCTTTCTTT.